The 5 T cell receptor beta chains in this list originate from one sample, sequenced in a study of cytomegalovirus exposure and HLA in healthy donors. In the PCR, 60 Vbeta and 13 Jbeta primers were used. Data came from immunoSEQ multiplex PCR; TCRdb stores just in-frame clones and leaves some out. The sample has approximately 70,000 clones; around three quarters are singletons. Sequencing input: PBMCs. The source of these receptors is a man aged 50-59 years in good health and CMV-seronegative.

The genes are TRBV19 and TRBJ2-7, with TRBD2 identical over 10 bases. The CDR3 is 15 amino acids. Germline V CDR1 and CDR2: LNHDA, SQIVND (reference sequence). The ends lost 6 bases at V and 5 bases at J; junction bases unmatched: 10. The CDR3 nucleotides read TGTGCCAGTAGACTAGCGGGAACGTGGTCCGACGAGCAGTACTTC. Translating it yields CASRLAGTWSDEQYF.

CDR3 in amino acids: CACGLDILLGYTF. In nucleotides, the CDR3 is TGTGCCTGCGGATTGGACATCCTCCTTGGCTACACCTTC. The chain carries TRBV7-9 and TRBJ1-2; a weak D match, TRBD1 (5 bases). This CDR3 is 13 amino acids long. Germline V gene data show CDR1 as SEHNR and CDR2 as FQNEAQ (reference sequence). The ends were cut back, 11 bases at V and 7 bases at J, with 20 bases in the middle. The whole variable domain, filled in from reference TRBV7-9 and TRBJ1-2, reads DTGVSQNPRHKITKRGQNVTFRCDPISEHNRLYWYRQTLGQGPEFLTYFQNEAQLEKSRLLSDRFSAERPKGSFSTLEIQRTEQGDSAMYLCACGLDILLGYTFGSGTRLTVV.

Within the sample, this clone is medium-sized. V is TRBV5-1 and J is TRBJ2-3, with 9 positions matching TRBD2. The CDR3 is 14 residues long. Per germline, CDR1 SGHRS and CDR2 YFSETQ. V lost 3 bases to trimming and J lost 1 base; unmatched junction nucleotides: 0. CDR3 sequence: CASSSSGGTDTQYF. The CDR3 region has the DNA TGCGCCAGCAGCTCTAGCGGGGGCACAGATACGCAGTATTTT.

Comments on this clone: One junction end does not reproduce the germline sequence, and a read error may be involved. CDR3 coding DNA: TGTGCTAGCAGCCCCTCGGCGGGGGGCATAAAAAACCCTAGCACAGATACGCAGTATTTT. Translation: CASSPSAGGIKNPSTDTQYF. The chain combines TRBV7-7 with TRBJ2-3; 8 bases map to TRBD2. The CDR3 runs 20 residues. The germline V gene encodes CDR1 SSHAT and CDR2 FNYEAQ (reference sequence).

The count of this clone is one. This chain uses TRBV29-1 with TRBJ1-1, with 8 bases identical to TRBD1. Germline values: CDR1 SQVTM, CDR2 ANQGSEA. V was clipped by 8 bases and J by 1 base; unmatched bases: 3. The length of the CDR3 is 12 residues. CDR3 coding DNA: TGCAGCTCCGGACAGGGGAACACTGAAGCTTTCTTT. It yields the protein CSSGQGNTEAFF.